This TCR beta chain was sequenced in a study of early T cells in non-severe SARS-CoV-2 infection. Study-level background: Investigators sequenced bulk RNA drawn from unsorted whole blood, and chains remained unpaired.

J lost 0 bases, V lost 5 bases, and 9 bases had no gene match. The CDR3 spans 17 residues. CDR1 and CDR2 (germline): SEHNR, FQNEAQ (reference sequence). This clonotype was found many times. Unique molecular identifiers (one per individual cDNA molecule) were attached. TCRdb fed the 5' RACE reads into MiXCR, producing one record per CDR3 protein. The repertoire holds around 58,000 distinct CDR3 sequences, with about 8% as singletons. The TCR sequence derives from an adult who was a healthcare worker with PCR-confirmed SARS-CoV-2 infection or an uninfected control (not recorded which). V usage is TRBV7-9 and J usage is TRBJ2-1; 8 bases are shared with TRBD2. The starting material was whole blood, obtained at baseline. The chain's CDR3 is CASSPRTSPSSYNEQFF. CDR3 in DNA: TGTGCCAGCAGCCCCCGGACTAGCCCGAGCTCCTACAATGAGCAGTTCTTC.